Presented here are 12 T cell receptor beta chains from one specimen sequenced in a study of blood T cell repertoires in COVID-19. Assay: immunoSEQ multiplex PCR; the TCRdb copy retains only in-frame clones and omits some. Of 400,000 to 450,000 clones in the sample, around 91% were seen once. The sequencing sample was made of PBMCs or T cells enriched from blood (not recorded which). All receptors derive from a man under 40 who had recovered from COVID-19.

The gene calls are TRBV5-6 and TRBJ2-2; the match to TRBD2 covers 10 bases. The CDR3 length is 17 residues. With V trimmed by 4 bases and J by 1 base, 7 bases remained unmatched. Germline assignment: CDR1 SGHDT and CDR2 YYEEEE. CDR3 in amino acids: CASSRVPSGRNTGELFF. The CDR3, as DNA: TGTGCCAGCAGCCGAGTTCCTAGCGGGAGGAACACCGGGGAGCTGTTTTTT.

The chain recombines TRBV4-1 with TRBJ1-2; TRBD1 might be the D (5 bases). Germline V gene data show CDR1 as MGHRA and CDR2 as YSYEKL. Deletions cut 1 base from V and 4 bases from J, with 13 bases between. The CDR3 sequence is 15 residues long. Written as DNA, the CDR3 is TGCGCCAGCAGCCAAGTGTCGCAGGGTGTCTATGGCTACACCTTC. Its translation: CASSQVSQGVYGYTF.

Points on this clone: Other DNA sequences in this sample translate to the same CDR3. V and J are TRBV28 and TRBJ1-3, with no clear D. CDR1 is MDHEN, CDR2 SYDVKM, per germline. The CDR3 covers 13 residues. Trimming removed 2 bases at V and 3 bases at J, with 5 bases between. CDR3 DNA: TGTGCCAGCAGTTTAAGTAGTGGAAACACCATATATTTT. It specifies CASSLSSGNTIYF.

V and J are TRBV7-6 and TRBJ2-1; TRBD2 aligns across 10 bases. Germline values: CDR1 SGHVS, CDR2 FNYEAQ. Germline trimming cut 4 bases from V and 10 bases from J; bases unmatched to any gene: 7. The CDR3 is 14 amino acids. For the CDR3, the DNA is TGTGCCAGCAGCTACTCTAGCGGGAGTGAGGAGCAGTTCTTC. Its translation: CASSYSSGSEEQFF.

The rearrangement links TRBV9 to TRBJ1-1; maybe TRBD1 (6 bases). In germline, CDR1 is SGDLS, CDR2 YYNGEE. Trimming pared 3 bases from V and 1 base from J, leaving 10 bases between. The CDR3 is made up of 14 amino acids. CDR3 sequence: CASSARTENTEAFF. DNA of the CDR3: TGTGCCAGCAGCGCCCGGACAGAGAACACTGAAGCTTTCTTT.

The chain recombines TRBV25-1 with TRBJ2-7; TRBD1 is a possible D gene (5 bases). The CDR3 has 14 amino acids. Trimming removed 9 bases from V and 0 bases from J, with 15 bases in between. Germline values: CDR1 MGHDK, CDR2 SYGVNS. CDR3 sequence reads: CASSNRGISYEQYF. CDR3 DNA: TGTGCCAGTAGTAATAGGGGTATCTCCTACGAGCAGTACTTC.

The CDR3 DNA is TGTGCCACCAGTGATGCGACAGGTTCGGGGGATACGCAGTATTTT. Its translation is CATSDATGSGDTQYF. The chain has TRBV24-1 and TRBJ2-3; D may be TRBD1 (6 bases). The CDR3 has 15 amino acids. V lost 3 bases and J 6 bases, leaving 15 bases between the germline ends. The germline CDR1 and CDR2 sequences are KGHDR and SFDVKD.

The CDR3 reads CAWSLGGLAVGEQYF. The CDR3 nucleotides read TGTGCCTGGAGCCTAGGGGGACTAGCGGTCGGCGAGCAGTACTTC. The J gene is TRBJ2-7, the V gene TRBV30; TRBD2 agrees at 11 bases. Germline loops: CDR1 GTSNPN, CDR2 SVGIG (reference sequence). This CDR3 contains 15 residues. The ends lost 3 bases at V and 6 bases at J; junction bases unmatched: 10.

In this sample, this clone turned up once. The chain combines TRBV5-1 with TRBJ2-2, with unresolved D. V shed 0 bases and J shed 5 bases, with 8 bases lying between them. The CDR3 totals 14 residues. Germline assignment: CDR1 SGHRS and CDR2 YFSETQ. The CDR3 sequence: CASSLESVTGELFF. As DNA, the CDR3 is TGCGCCAGCAGCTTGGAGTCGGTTACCGGGGAGCTGTTTTTT.

This clone has a single count. The V call is TRBV19, the J call TRBJ2-1, with D maybe TRBD2 (5 bases). V was shortened by 3 bases and J by 8 bases, with 20 bases between the two germline ends. Germline CDR1 reads LNHDA; CDR2 reads SQIVND (reference sequence). The CDR3 is 16 residues long. The CDR3 loop is CASSMNGRAGGYEQFF. The DNA for the CDR3 is TGTGCCAGTAGTATGAACGGTAGGGCTGGAGGTTATGAGCAGTTCTTC. Combining the CDR3 with reference TRBV19 and TRBJ2-1 gives the whole variable domain DGGITQSPKYLFRKEGQNVTLSCEQNLNHDAMYWYRQDPGQGLRLIYYSQIVNDFQKGDIAEGYSVSREKKESFPLTVTSAQKNPTAFYLCASSMNGRAGGYEQFFGPGTRLTVL.

The V call is TRBV29-1, the J call TRBJ2-1; TRBD1 might be the D (7 bases). Trimming shortened V by 0 bases and J by 5 bases, and 32 bases separated the two germline ends. From germline, CDR1 is SQVTM and CDR2 ANQGSEA. The CDR3 consists of 21 residues. Here the CDR3 reads CSVEDGGWGRGLTGAHNEQFF. The CDR3 bases are TGCAGCGTTGAAGATGGAGGGTGGGGCAGGGGGTTGACGGGAGCCCACAATGAGCAGTTCTTC.

The rearrangement joins TRBV12-5 to TRBJ2-2, with D perhaps matching TRBD1 (6 bases). This CDR3 has 18 amino acids. Trimming left V 2 bases short and J 0 bases short, with 16 bases between. CDR1 and CDR2 (germline): LGHNT, FRNRAP. The CDR3 loop is CASGLPTKDRANTGELFF. The CDR3 nucleotides are TGTGCTAGTGGTTTGCCTACAAAGGACAGAGCGAACACCGGGGAGCTGTTTTTT.